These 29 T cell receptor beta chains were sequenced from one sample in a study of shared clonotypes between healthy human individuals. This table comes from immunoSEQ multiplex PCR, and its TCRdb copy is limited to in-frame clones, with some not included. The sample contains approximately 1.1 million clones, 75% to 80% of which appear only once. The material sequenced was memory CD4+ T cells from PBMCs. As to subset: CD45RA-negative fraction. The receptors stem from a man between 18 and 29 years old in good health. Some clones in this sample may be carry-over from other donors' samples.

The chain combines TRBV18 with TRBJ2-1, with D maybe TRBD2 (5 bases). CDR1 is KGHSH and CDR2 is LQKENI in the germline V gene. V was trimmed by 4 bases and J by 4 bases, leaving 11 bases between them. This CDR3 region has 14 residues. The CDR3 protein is CASSLAGLYNEQFF. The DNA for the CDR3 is TGTGCCAGCTCACTTGCGGGCCTATACAATGAGCAGTTCTTC. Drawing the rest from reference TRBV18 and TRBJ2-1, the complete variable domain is NAGVMQNPRHLVRRRGQEARLRCSPMKGHSHVYWYRQLPEEGLKFMVYLQKENIIDESGMPKERFSAEFPKEGPSILRIQQVVRGDSAAYFCASSLAGLYNEQFFGPGTRLTVL.

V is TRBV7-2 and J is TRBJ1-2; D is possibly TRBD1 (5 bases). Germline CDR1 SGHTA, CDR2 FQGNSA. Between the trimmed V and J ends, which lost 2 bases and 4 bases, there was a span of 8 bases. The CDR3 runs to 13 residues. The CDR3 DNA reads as TGTGCCAGCAGCTTAACGGGGCCCTATGGCTACACCTTC. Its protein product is CASSLTGPYGYTF.

CDR3 in amino acids: CASSTDSTSGANVLTF. CDR3 nucleotide sequence: TGTGCCAGCAGCACCGACAGTACCTCTGGGGCCAACGTCCTGACTTTC. J is TRBJ2-6 and V is TRBV7-3; TRBD1 might be the D (5 bases). The germline V gene has CDR1 SGHTA and CDR2 FQGTGA. The germline V and J ends were trimmed by 5 bases and 0 bases, with 11 bases remaining between them. CDR3 length: 16 amino acids.

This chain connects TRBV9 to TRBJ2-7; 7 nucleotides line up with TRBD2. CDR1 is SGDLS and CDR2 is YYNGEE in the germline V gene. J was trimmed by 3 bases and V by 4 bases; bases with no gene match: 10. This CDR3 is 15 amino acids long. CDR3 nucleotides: TGTGCCAGCAGCCCGCAAGCTAGCGGAAGCTACGAGCAGTACTTC. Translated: CASSPQASGSYEQYF.

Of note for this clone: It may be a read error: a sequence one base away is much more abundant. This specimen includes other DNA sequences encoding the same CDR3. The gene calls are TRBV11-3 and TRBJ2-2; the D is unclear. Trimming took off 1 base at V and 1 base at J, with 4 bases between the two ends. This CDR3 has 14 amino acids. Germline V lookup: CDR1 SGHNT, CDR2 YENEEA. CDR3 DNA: TGTGCCAGCAGCTTAGCTCGGAACACCGGGGAGCTGTTTTTT. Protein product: CASSLARNTGELFF.

CDR3 bases: TGCGCCAGCAGGGTATCGCAGACTAATGAAAAACTGTTTTTT. It encodes CASRVSQTNEKLFF. This rearrangement joins TRBV5-1 to TRBJ1-4; no firm D call. With 5 bases removed from V and 2 bases from J, the gap between germline ends came to 10 bases. The CDR3 has 14 residues. Germline CDR1 SGHRS, CDR2 YFSETQ.

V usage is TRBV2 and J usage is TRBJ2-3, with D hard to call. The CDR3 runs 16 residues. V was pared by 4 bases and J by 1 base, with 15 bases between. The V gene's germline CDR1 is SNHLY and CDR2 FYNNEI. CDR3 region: CASSGQRVVGTDTQYF. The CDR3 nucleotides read TGTGCCAGCAGTGGGCAACGGGTGGTCGGCACAGATACGCAGTATTTT.

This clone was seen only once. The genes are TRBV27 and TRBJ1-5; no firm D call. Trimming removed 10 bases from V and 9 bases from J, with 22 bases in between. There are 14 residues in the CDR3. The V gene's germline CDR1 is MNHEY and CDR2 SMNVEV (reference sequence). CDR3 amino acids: CATSQVRGEGPQHF. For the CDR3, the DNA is TGTGCCACTAGTCAGGTGAGAGGCGAGGGGCCCCAGCATTTT.

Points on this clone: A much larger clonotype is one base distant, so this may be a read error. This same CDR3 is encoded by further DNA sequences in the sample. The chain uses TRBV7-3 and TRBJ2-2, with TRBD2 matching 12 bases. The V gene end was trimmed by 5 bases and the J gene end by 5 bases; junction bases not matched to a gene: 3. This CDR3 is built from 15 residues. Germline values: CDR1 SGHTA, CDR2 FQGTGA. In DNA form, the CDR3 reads TGTGCCAGCAGCCCGGGACTAGCGGGTACCGGGGAGCTGTTTTTT. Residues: CASSPGLAGTGELFF.

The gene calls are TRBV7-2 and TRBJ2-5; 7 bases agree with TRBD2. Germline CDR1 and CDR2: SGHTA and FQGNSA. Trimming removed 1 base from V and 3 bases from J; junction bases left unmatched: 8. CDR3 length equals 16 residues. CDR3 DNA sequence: TGTGCCAGCAGCTTAGTTGGGGGGAGCGGGGAAGAGACCCAGTACTTC. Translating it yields CASSLVGGSGEETQYF. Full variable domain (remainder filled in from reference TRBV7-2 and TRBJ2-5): GAGVSQSPSNKVTEKGKDVELRCDPISGHTALYWYRQSLGQGLEFLIYFQGNSAPDKSGLPSDRFSAERTGGSVSTLTIQRTQQEDSAVYLCASSLVGGSGEETQYFGPGTRLLVL.

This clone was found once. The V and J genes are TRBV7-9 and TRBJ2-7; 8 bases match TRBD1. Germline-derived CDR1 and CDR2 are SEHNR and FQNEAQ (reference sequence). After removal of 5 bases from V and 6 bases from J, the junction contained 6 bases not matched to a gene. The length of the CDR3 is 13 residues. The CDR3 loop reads CASSLTTGGEQYF. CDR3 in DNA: TGTGCCAGCAGCCTTACCACAGGGGGCGAGCAGTACTTC.

CDR3 residues: CASAPGPSALYGYTF. CDR3 bases: TGTGCCAGCGCTCCGGGACCTTCTGCCCTTTATGGCTACACCTTC. The chain couples TRBV6-4 to TRBJ1-2; D is perhaps TRBD1 (5 bases). The ends were cut back, 8 bases at V and 5 bases at J, with 21 bases in the middle. This CDR3 region has 15 residues. CDR1 and CDR2 from the germline V gene are MRHNA and SNTAGT.

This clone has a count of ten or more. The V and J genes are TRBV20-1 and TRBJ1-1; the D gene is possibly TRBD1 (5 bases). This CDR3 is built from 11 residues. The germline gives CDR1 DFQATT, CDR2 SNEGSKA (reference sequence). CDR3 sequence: CRESRDTEAFF. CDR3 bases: TGCAGGGAATCCAGGGACACTGAAGCTTTCTTT.

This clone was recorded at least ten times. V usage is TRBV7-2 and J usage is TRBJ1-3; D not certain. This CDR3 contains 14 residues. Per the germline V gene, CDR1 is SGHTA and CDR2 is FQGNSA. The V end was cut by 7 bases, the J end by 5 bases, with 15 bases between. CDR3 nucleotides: TGTGCCAGCATGGGCCCGGTGTTTAGAAACACCATATATTTT. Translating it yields CASMGPVFRNTIYF.

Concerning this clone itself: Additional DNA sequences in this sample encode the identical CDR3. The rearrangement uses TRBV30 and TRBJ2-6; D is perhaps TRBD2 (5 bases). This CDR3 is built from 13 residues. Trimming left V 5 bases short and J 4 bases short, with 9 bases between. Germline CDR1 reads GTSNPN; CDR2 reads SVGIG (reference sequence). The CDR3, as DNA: TGTGCCTGGGGACTCTCGGGGGCCAACGTCCTGACTTTC. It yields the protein CAWGLSGANVLTF.

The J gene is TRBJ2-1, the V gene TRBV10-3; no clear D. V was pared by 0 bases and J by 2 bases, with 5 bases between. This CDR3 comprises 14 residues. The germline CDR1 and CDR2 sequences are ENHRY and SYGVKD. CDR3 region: CAISESGTYNEQFF. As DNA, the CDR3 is TGTGCCATCAGTGAGTCGGGGACCTACAATGAGCAGTTCTTC.

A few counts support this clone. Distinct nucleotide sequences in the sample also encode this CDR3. CDR3 in amino acids: CASSATGGDTQYF. The CDR3 DNA reads as TGTGCCAGCAGCGCTACGGGAGGAGATACGCAGTATTTT. This chain connects TRBV9 to TRBJ2-3; 7 bases are a match to TRBD2. V was clipped by 3 bases and J by 5 bases; unmatched bases: 3. Germline-derived CDR1 and CDR2 are SGDLS and YYNGEE. The CDR3 contains 13 residues.

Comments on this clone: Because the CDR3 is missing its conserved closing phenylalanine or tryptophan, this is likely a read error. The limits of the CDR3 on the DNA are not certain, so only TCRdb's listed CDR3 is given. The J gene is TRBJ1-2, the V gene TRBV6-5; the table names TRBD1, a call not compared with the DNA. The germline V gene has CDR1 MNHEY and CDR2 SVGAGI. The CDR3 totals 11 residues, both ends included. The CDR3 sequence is CASRVSPCRGT.

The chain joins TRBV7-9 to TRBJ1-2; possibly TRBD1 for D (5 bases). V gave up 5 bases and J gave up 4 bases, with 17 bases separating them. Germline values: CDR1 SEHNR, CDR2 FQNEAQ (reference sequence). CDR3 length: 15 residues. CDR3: CASSPLLGGVYGYTF. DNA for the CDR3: TGTGCCAGCAGCCCCCTCCTGGGAGGGGTCTATGGCTACACCTTC.

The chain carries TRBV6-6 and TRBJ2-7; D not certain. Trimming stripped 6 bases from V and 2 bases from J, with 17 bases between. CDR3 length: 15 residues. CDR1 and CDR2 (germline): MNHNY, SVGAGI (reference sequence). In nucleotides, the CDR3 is TGTGCCAGCAGCCTCGCAGGCCACATCGCCTACGAGCAGTACTTC. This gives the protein CASSLAGHIAYEQYF.

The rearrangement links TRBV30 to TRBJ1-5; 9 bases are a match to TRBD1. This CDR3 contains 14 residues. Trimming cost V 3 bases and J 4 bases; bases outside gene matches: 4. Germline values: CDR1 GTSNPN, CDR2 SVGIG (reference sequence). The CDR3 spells CAWRGQGKNQPQHF. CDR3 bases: TGTGCCTGGAGAGGACAGGGGAAGAATCAGCCCCAGCATTTT.

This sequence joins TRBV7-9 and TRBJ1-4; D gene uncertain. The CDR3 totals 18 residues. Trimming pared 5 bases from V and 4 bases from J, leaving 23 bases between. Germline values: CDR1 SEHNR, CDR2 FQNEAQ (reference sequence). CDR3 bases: TGTGCCAGCAGCCAACGAATGTCCATGGCCAGGAGTAATGAAAAACTGTTTTTT. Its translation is CASSQRMSMARSNEKLFF.

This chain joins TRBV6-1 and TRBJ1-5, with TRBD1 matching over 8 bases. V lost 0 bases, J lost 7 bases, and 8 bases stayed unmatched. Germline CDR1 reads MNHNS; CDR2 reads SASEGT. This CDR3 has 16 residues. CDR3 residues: CASSEAGTGGRQPQHF. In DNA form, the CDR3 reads TGTGCCAGCAGTGAAGCGGGTACAGGGGGACGCCAGCCCCAGCATTTT.

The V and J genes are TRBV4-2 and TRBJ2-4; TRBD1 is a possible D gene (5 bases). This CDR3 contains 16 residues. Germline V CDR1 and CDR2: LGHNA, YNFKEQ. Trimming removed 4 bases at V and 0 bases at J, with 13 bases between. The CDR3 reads CASSRGAPLAKNIQYF. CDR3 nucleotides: TGTGCCAGCAGCCGTGGGGCGCCCCTAGCCAAAAACATTCAGTACTTC.

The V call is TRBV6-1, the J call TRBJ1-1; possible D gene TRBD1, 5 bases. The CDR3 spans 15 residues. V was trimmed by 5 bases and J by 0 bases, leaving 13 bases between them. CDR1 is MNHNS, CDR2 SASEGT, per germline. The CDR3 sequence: CASSIGTALNTEAFF. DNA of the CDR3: TGTGCCAGCAGTATTGGGACGGCATTGAACACTGAAGCTTTCTTT.

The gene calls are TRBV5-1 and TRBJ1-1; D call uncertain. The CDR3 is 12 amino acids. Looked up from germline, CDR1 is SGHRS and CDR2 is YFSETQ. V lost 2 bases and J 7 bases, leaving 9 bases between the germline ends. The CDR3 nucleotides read TGCGCCAGCAGCTTCCCCGGGGTTGAAGCTTTCTTT. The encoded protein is CASSFPGVEAFF.

CDR3 nucleotide sequence: TGTGCCAGCAGTCCTCAACCCGGGACAGCGTACGAGCAGTACTTC. This codes for CASSPQPGTAYEQYF. The V and J genes are TRBV6-5 and TRBJ2-7; TRBD1 matches 7 bases. The germline gives CDR1 MNHEY, CDR2 SVGAGI. The V gene end was trimmed by 5 bases and the J gene end by 4 bases; junction bases not matched to a gene: 11. The CDR3 runs to 15 residues.

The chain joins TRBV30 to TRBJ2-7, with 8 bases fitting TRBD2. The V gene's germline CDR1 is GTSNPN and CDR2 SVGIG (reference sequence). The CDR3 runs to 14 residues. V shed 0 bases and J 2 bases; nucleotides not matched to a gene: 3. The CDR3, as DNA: TGTGCCTGGAGTGTAGTAGCGGGAACCTACGAGCAGTACTTC. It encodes CAWSVVAGTYEQYF.

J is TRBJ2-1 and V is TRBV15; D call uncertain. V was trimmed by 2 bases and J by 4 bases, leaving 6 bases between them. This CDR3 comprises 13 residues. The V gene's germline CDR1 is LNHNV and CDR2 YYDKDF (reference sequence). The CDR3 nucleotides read TGTGCCACCAGCAGACCAAGTTACAATGAGCAGTTCTTC. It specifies CATSRPSYNEQFF.